This TCR beta chain was sequenced in a study of human T cells and chemical hapten exposure. Study context: The sensitizing agent was 2% DPC, placed on about 2 cm by about 2 cm of upper inner arm skin. Patch tests delivered 0.01% DPC to the upper back and were evaluated at 6 days.

The sample holds many counts of this clonotype. V dropped 0 bases and J dropped 5; count of bases not matched to a gene: 2. From germline, CDR1 is KGHSH and CDR2 LQKENI. This CDR3 contains 15 residues. In the authors' methods: Counts of TCRs in each sample centred on a median of about 96,000 and extended from roughly 25,000 to 750,000. In TCRdb, the RACE reads were re-called with MiXCR into one record per CDR3 protein. The V and J calls, along with clone size, are taken from TCRdb and not from the paper's own processing. Among 75,000 to 90,000 distinct CDR3 sequences listed, about 8% were seen once. The sample's time point: patch test 1, 2 weeks after DPC sensitization. Treatment described: therapeutic diphenylcyclopropenone sensitization with weekly scalp DPC.

This TCR came from a woman aged 25-40 years with alopecia areata. Some clones in this sample may be carry-over from other donors' samples. The chain combines TRBV18 with TRBJ1-1; 11 bases are a match to TRBD1. Material: whole blood, obtained in connection with sensitization to the hapten diphenylcyclopropenone (DPC). CDR3 protein: CASSPPGQGGTEAFF. CDR3 nucleotides: TGTGCCAGCTCACCACCGGGACAGGGGGGAACTGAAGCTTTCTTT.